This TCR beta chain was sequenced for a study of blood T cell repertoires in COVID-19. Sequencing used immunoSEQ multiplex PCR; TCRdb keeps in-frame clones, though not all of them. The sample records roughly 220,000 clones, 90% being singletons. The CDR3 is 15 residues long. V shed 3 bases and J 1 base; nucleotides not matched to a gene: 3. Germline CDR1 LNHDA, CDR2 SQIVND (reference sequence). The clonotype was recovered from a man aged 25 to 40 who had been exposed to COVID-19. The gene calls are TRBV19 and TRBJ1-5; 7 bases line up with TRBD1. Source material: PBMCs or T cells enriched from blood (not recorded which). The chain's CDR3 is CASSIGQASNQPQHF. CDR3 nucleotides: TGTGCCAGTAGTATCGGACAGGCAAGCAATCAGCCCCAGCATTTT.